This TCR beta chain was identified during a study of blood T cell repertoires in COVID-19. Study at large: COVID-19 samples from acute and convalescent phases originated in the United States, Italy and Spain. Sample material is recorded as cDNA or gDNA derived from T cells, B-cell-depleted T cells, or PBMCs.

Methods used by the authors: From reference gene primer amplification, estimates of nucleated cell counts were derived. The data were produced by immunoSEQ multiplex PCR, yet TCRdb's version contains in-frame clones alone and is incomplete. V and J calls and clone size are as listed in that table; D and trimming were resolved from the DNA. The sample includes 160,000 or so clones, 65% to 85% of them seen just once. Trimming cost V 0 bases and J 8 bases, with 19 bases left between them. Germline V gene data show CDR1 as LGHNA and CDR2 as YNFKEQ. The CDR3 is 16 residues long. The sequenced sample was peripheral blood. The sequence came from a woman aged 80 or older with acute or convalescent COVID-19. The chain is built from TRBV4-2 and TRBJ1-2, with D uncertain. This CDR3 reads CASSQERTRRAGGYTF. The CDR3 coding sequence is TGTGCCAGCAGCCAAGAGAGAACACGGCGAGCGGGAGGCTACACCTTC.